Below, one T cell receptor beta chain is given with its context. This sample was taken from a study of blood T cell repertoires in COVID-19. The assay was immunoSEQ multiplex PCR, and TCRdb's table has in-frame clones only and misses some. Here the sample spans 84,000 or so clones, under 85% being singletons. V lost 2 bases to trimming and J lost 7 bases; unmatched junction nucleotides: 18. This CDR3 has 17 residues. CDR1 SGHKS and CDR2 YYEKEE come from the germline V gene (reference sequence). Sequencing was done on a sample of peripheral blood. The chain recombines TRBV5-5 with TRBJ2-7, with TRBD1 identical over 7 bases. This clonotype originated in a human donor in a cohort sampled during active COVID-19. Written as DNA, the CDR3 is TGTGCCAGCAGCTTAGCCGGGACAGCACTAGGGATGGGAGAGCAGTACTTC. Its translation: CASSLAGTALGMGEQYF.